This T cell receptor (beta chain) emerged from a study of control samples from healthy donors and cancer patients. Trimming left V 1 base short and J 4 bases short, with 5 bases between. Germline assignment: CDR1 WSHSY and CDR2 SAAADI. CDR3 length: 13 amino acids. Clones were sequenced by immunoSEQ multiplex PCR, and TCRdb holds only the in-frame ones, with some missing. This sample has roughly 70,000 clones, with approximately 84% found just once. The sample was blood. The receptor was derived from a man aged 50 or older in good health. This chain connects TRBV10-2 to TRBJ1-5, with D unresolved. The CDR3 region is CASSEWENQPQHF. The DNA of the CDR3 is TGCGCCAGCAGTGAGTGGGAGAATCAGCCCCAGCATTTT.